The 22 T cell receptor beta chains below all came from one sample that was sequenced in a study of blood T cell repertoires in COVID-19. Profiling relied on immunoSEQ multiplex PCR, and the TCRdb table lists in-frame clones only, not all of them. Here the sample spans 60,000 to 70,000 clones, roughly 85% being singletons. Input material: peripheral blood. The receptors were sampled from an older woman with COVID-19, enrolled during active disease.

The J gene is TRBJ2-7, the V gene TRBV5-1; tentative D call: TRBD1 (6 bases). CDR1 SGHRS and CDR2 YFSETQ come from the germline V gene. The length of the CDR3 is 15 residues. Trimming stripped 2 bases from V and 5 bases from J, with 17 bases between. This CDR3 is CASSFTGLKPHEQYF. The CDR3, as DNA: TGCGCCAGCAGCTTTACAGGGCTAAAACCCCACGAGCAGTACTTC.

This clone occurred once. V gene TRBV19 combines with J gene TRBJ2-2, with a tentative D call TRBD2 (7 bases). CDR1 is LNHDA, CDR2 SQIVND, per germline (reference sequence). Between the trimmed V and J ends, which lost 6 bases and 6 bases, there was a span of 17 bases. The CDR3 is made up of 15 amino acids. The CDR3 is CASRQVGGLAGELFF. In DNA, the CDR3 is TGTGCCAGTAGACAAGTCGGGGGGCTTGCCGGGGAGCTGTTTTTT. Full variable domain (outside the CDR3, taken from reference TRBV19 and TRBJ2-2): DGGITQSPKYLFRKEGQNVTLSCEQNLNHDAMYWYRQDPGQGLRLIYYSQIVNDFQKGDIAEGYSVSREKKESFPLTVTSAQKNPTAFYLCASRQVGGLAGELFFGEGSRLTVL.

This rearrangement joins TRBV28 to TRBJ1-1; D gene ambiguous. V lost 3 bases and J lost 2, with 16 bases in between. Germline V gene lookup returns CDR1 MDHEN and CDR2 SYDVKM. The CDR3 spans 16 residues. The CDR3, as DNA: TGTGCCAGCAGTTTCTCGTCTGCAGTTACCAACACTGAAGCTTTCTTT. Translation: CASSFSSAVTNTEAFF.

The chain couples TRBV14 to TRBJ2-3, with 15 bases that match TRBD2. This CDR3 has 15 amino acids. CDR1 SGHDN and CDR2 FVKESK come from the germline V gene. V lost 4 bases to trimming and J lost 4 bases; unmatched junction nucleotides: 0. CDR3 in DNA: TGTGCCAGCAGCCGGACTAGCGGGGGGGCAGATACGCAGTATTTT. Protein: CASSRTSGGADTQYF.

As for this clone: A junction end diverges from the germline sequence, so it may reflect a read error. The rearrangement uses TRBV5-1 and TRBJ2-7; the D gene is possibly TRBD2 (6 bases). Germline-derived CDR1 and CDR2 are SGHRS and YFSETQ. This CDR3 region has 12 residues. The CDR3 DNA sequence: TGCGCCAGCAGCTTGGCGGAGGGAGCAGCATCCTTC. Residues: CASSLAEGAASF.

The chain has TRBV19 and TRBJ2-1, with 12 bases fitting TRBD2. The trim removed 1 base at V and 5 bases at J, leaving 6 bases unmatched. Looked up from germline, CDR1 is LNHDA and CDR2 is SQIVND (reference sequence). This CDR3 is 17 amino acids long. In DNA, the CDR3 is TGTGCCAGTAGTATAGGGCTGACTAGCGGGGGCGACAATGAGCAGTTCTTC. Its translation: CASSIGLTSGGDNEQFF.

The chain links TRBV18 to TRBJ1-2, with 11 bases aligning to TRBD1. After removal of 2 bases from V and 4 bases from J, the junction contained 6 bases not matched to a gene. Looked up from germline, CDR1 is KGHSH and CDR2 is LQKENI. The CDR3 sequence is 16 residues long. The CDR3: CASSPGQGAGVYGYTF. DNA of the CDR3: TGTGCCAGCTCACCAGGACAGGGGGCAGGAGTCTATGGCTACACCTTC.

This clone has just a few counts. V and J are TRBV5-1 and TRBJ1-4; 9 nucleotides line up with TRBD1. V gave up 6 bases and J gave up 5 bases; unmatched junction bases: 2. Germline values: CDR1 SGHRS, CDR2 YFSETQ. The CDR3 is 13 residues long. The chain's CDR3 is CASTGTGNEKLFF. The CDR3 DNA sequence: TGCGCCAGCACTGGGACAGGGAATGAAAAACTGTTTTTT.

V gene TRBV4-1 combines with J gene TRBJ1-3; 7 nucleotides line up with TRBD1. This CDR3 has 15 residues. V was clipped by 1 base and J by 2 bases; unmatched bases: 2. The germline V gene encodes CDR1 MGHRA and CDR2 YSYEKL. In nucleotides, the CDR3 is TGCGCCAGCAGCCAAGTCCAGGGGGCTGGAAACACCATATATTTT. This gives the protein CASSQVQGAGNTIYF.

This clone was seen a few times. CDR3 in DNA: TGTGCCAGTAGTATATCACAGGGGAGAGGCAATCAGCCCCAGCATTTT. This sequence encodes CASSISQGRGNQPQHF. V gene TRBV19 combines with J gene TRBJ1-5; 7 bases match TRBD1. The trim removed 2 bases at V and 2 bases at J, leaving 6 bases unmatched. The CDR3 consists of 16 residues. The germline gives CDR1 LNHDA, CDR2 SQIVND (reference sequence). The entire variable domain, with the rest obtained from reference TRBV19 and TRBJ1-5, is as follows: DGGITQSPKYLFRKEGQNVTLSCEQNLNHDAMYWYRQDPGQGLRLIYYSQIVNDFQKGDIAEGYSVSREKKESFPLTVTSAQKNPTAFYLCASSISQGRGNQPQHFGDGTRLSIL.

V gene TRBV27 combines with J gene TRBJ1-1; the match to TRBD1 covers 9 bases. Germline V gene data show CDR1 as MNHEY and CDR2 as SMNVEV (reference sequence). This CDR3 spans 13 amino acids. V lost 3 bases, J lost 11 bases, and 7 bases stayed unmatched. The CDR3 DNA sequence: TGTGCCAGCAGTTTGAGGACAGGGGAGGACGCTTTCTTT. It encodes CASSLRTGEDAFF.

The chain recombines TRBV30 with TRBJ2-3, with D possibly being TRBD2 (7 bases). This CDR3 is built from 13 residues. Trimming took 2 bases from V and 8 from J, leaving 14 bases between them. The germline CDR1 and CDR2 sequences are GTSNPN and SVGIG (reference sequence). CDR3 in amino acids: CAWSKRGGSTQYF. CDR3 nucleotides: TGTGCCTGGAGTAAAAGGGGGGGGAGTACGCAGTATTTT.

This chain uses TRBV19 with TRBJ2-1, with 12 bases fitting TRBD1. The length of the CDR3 is 14 residues. The V gene end was trimmed by 5 bases and the J gene end by 10 bases; junction bases not matched to a gene: 6. Germline V gives CDR1 LNHDA, CDR2 SQIVND (reference sequence). CDR3 region: CASSPGQGALEQFF. Written as DNA, the CDR3 is TGTGCCAGTAGTCCGGGACAGGGGGCCTTGGAGCAGTTCTTC.

The J gene is TRBJ2-7, the V gene TRBV6-6; the D gene is possibly TRBD1 (5 bases). The CDR3 has 15 residues. Trimming shortened V by 3 bases and J by 1 base, and 13 bases separated the two germline ends. Germline V gene sequence: CDR1 MNHNY, CDR2 SVGAGI (reference sequence). CDR3 amino acids: CASSYFRQGSYEQYF. The CDR3 bases are TGTGCCAGCAGTTATTTCCGGCAGGGATCCTACGAGCAGTACTTC.

A few counts support this clone. The chain joins TRBV18 to TRBJ1-6; TRBD1 agrees at 9 bases. The J segment lost 7 bases and the V segment lost 4 bases, leaving 5 bases of the junction unmatched. Looked up from germline, CDR1 is KGHSH and CDR2 is LQKENI. CDR3 length: 15 amino acids. The CDR3 DNA sequence: TGTGCCAGCTCACTGGGACAGGGTGAGAATTCACCCCTCCACTTT. Encoded protein: CASSLGQGENSPLHF.

The CDR3 loop is CASSPPGGETQYF. Written as DNA, the CDR3 is TGTGCCAGCAGCCCCCCCGGGGGGGAGACCCAGTACTTC. This chain connects TRBV27 to TRBJ2-5; 7 nucleotides align to TRBD2. V gave up 6 bases and J gave up 5 bases; unmatched junction bases: 6. In germline, CDR1 is MNHEY, CDR2 SMNVEV (reference sequence). The CDR3 has 13 amino acids.

In this sample, this clone turned up a few times. The chain is built from TRBV7-2 and TRBJ1-3, with D perhaps TRBD1 (6 bases). CDR1 and CDR2 (germline): SGHTA, FQGNSA. Trimming left V 5 bases short and J 4 bases short, with 12 bases between. This CDR3 comprises 14 residues. Here the CDR3 reads CASSATGSGNTIYF. CDR3 nucleotides: TGTGCCAGCAGCGCTACAGGGTCCGGAAACACCATATATTTT.

The chain links TRBV2 to TRBJ1-1; D unresolved. The CDR3 is made up of 13 amino acids. Germline V gene lookup returns CDR1 SNHLY and CDR2 FYNNEI. Trimming stripped 6 bases from V and 3 bases from J, with 11 bases between. CDR3 DNA sequence: TGTGCCAGCAGCCCCTTTGAGGACACTGAAGCTTTCTTT. Amino acids: CASSPFEDTEAFF.

The gene calls are TRBV7-8 and TRBJ1-2; 7 bases match TRBD1. V dropped 4 bases and J dropped 3; count of bases not matched to a gene: 5. The CDR3 loop spans 14 amino acids. Germline values: CDR1 SGHVS, CDR2 FQNEAQ. CDR3: CASSYQGEDYGYTF. The CDR3 DNA is TGTGCCAGCAGCTACCAGGGGGAGGACTATGGCTACACCTTC.

The rearrangement uses TRBV5-4 and TRBJ2-3, with a possible D match to TRBD2 (5 bases). CDR1 and CDR2 (germline): SGHNT, YYREEE (reference sequence). V shed 2 bases and J shed 0 bases, with 13 bases lying between them. The CDR3 runs 16 residues. CDR3 region: CASSFPPSGSTDTQYF. Here the CDR3 DNA reads TGTGCCAGCAGCTTTCCCCCCTCGGGAAGCACAGATACGCAGTATTTT.

V gene TRBV18 combines with J gene TRBJ1-5; possible D gene TRBD1, 6 bases. V shed 3 bases and J shed 7 bases, with 16 bases lying between them. There are 15 residues in the CDR3. Germline-derived CDR1 and CDR2 are KGHSH and LQKENI. The CDR3 is CASSPESNRDQPQHF. CDR3 sequence (DNA): TGTGCCAGCTCACCCGAAAGTAACAGGGACCAGCCCCAGCATTTT.

The chain links TRBV5-6 to TRBJ1-2; tentative D call: TRBD1 (5 bases). The germline V gene encodes CDR1 SGHDT and CDR2 YYEEEE. V lost 1 base, J lost 7 bases, and 8 bases lay in between. This CDR3 contains 12 residues. CDR3 in amino acids: CASSLWGVGYTF. In DNA form, the CDR3 reads TGTGCCAGCAGCTTGTGGGGGGTTGGCTACACCTTC.